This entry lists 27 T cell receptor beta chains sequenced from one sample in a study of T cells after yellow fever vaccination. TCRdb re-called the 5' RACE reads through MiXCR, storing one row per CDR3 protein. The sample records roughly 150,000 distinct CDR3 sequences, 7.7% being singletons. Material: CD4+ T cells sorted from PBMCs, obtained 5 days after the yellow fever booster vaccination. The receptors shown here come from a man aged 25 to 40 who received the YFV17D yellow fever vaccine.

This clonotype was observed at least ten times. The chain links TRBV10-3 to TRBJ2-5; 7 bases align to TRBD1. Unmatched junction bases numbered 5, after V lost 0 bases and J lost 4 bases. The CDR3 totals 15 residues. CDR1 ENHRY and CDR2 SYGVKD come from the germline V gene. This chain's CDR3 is CAISESARGSETQYF. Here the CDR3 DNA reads TGTGCCATCAGTGAGTCGGCCAGGGGGTCAGAGACCCAGTACTTC.

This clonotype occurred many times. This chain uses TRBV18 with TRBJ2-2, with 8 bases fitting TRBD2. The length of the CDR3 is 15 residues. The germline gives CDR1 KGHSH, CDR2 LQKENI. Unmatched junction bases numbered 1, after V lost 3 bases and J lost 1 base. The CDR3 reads CASSPLAGNTGELFF. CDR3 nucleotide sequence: TGTGCCAGCTCACCGCTAGCGGGGAACACCGGGGAGCTGTTTTTT.

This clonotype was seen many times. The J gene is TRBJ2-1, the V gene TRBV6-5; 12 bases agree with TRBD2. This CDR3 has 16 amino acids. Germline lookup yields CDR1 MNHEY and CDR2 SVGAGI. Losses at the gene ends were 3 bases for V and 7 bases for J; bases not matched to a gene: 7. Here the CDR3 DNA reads TGTGCCAGCAGTTATTCTAGCGGGAGGGCCTTAAATGAGCAGTTCTTC. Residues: CASSYSSGRALNEQFF.

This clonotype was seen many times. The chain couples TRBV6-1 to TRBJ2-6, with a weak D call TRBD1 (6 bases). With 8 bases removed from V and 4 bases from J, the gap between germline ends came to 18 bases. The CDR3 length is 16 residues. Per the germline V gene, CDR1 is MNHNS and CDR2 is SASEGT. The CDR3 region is CASQFLQGSGANVLTF. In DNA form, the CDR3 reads TGTGCCAGCCAATTTTTACAGGGCTCCGGGGCCAACGTCCTGACTTTC.

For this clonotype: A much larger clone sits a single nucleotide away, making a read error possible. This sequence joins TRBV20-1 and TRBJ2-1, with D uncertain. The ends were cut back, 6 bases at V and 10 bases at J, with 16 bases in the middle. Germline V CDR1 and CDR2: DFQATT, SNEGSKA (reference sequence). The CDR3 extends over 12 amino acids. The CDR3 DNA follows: TGCAGTGCCGAGATTCGTGGGGAAGAGCAGTTCTTC. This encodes CSAEIRGEEQFF.

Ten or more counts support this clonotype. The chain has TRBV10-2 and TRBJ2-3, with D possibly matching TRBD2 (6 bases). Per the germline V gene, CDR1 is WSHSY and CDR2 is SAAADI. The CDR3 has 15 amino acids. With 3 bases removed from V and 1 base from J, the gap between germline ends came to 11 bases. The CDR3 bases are TGCGCCAGCAGTGACGGCGGGGTTGGCACAGATACGCAGTATTTT. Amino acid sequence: CASSDGGVGTDTQYF.

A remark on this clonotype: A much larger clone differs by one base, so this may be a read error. CDR3 loop: CAISEPQIGEAFQQTQYF. CDR3 nucleotide sequence: TGTGCCATCAGTGAGCCACAGATCGGGGAAGCTTTCCAACAGACCCAGTACTTC. The V and J genes are TRBV10-3 and TRBJ2-5; TRBD2 might be the D (5 bases). CDR1 is ENHRY and CDR2 is SYGVKD in the germline V gene. The CDR3 contains 18 residues.

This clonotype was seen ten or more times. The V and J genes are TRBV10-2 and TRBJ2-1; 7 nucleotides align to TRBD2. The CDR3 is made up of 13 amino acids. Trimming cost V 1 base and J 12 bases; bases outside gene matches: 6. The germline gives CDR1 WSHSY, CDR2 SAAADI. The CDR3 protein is CASSEFAGAGQFF. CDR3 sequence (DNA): TGCGCCAGCAGTGAGTTCGCGGGAGCAGGGCAGTTCTTC.

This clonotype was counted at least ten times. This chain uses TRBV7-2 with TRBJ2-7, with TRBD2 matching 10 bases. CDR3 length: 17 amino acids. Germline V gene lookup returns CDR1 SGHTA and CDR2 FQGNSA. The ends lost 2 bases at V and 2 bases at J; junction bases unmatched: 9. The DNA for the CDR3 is TGTGCCAGCAGCTTAAGGGCCTGGCTAGCGGGAGCCTACGAGCAGTACTTC. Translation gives CASSLRAWLAGAYEQYF.

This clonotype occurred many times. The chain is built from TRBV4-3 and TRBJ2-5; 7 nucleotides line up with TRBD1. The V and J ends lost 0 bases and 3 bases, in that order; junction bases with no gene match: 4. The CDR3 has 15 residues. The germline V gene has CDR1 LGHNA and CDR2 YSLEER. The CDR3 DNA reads TGCGCCAGCAGCCAAGAGGGGACAGCCAAAGAGACCCAGTACTTC. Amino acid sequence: CASSQEGTAKETQYF.

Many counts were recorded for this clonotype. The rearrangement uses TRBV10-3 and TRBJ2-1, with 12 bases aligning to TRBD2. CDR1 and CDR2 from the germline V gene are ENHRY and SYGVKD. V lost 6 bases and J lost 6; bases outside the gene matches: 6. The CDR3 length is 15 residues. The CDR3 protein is CAISAGTSGFNEQFF. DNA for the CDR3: TGTGCCATCAGCGCCGGGACTAGCGGGTTCAATGAGCAGTTCTTC.

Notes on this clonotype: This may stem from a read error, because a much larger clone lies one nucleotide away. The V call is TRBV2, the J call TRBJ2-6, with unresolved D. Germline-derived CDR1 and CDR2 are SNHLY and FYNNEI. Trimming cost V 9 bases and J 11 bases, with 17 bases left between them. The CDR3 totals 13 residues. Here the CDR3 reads CARGDPSGHVLTF. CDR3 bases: TGTGCCAGAGGAGACCCCTCCGGGCACGTCCTGACTTTC.

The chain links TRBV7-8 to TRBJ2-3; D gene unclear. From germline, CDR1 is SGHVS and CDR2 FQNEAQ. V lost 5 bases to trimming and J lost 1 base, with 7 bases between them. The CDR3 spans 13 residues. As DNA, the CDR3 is TGTGCCAGCAGCCCCTATGGCACAGATACGCAGTATTTT. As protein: CASSPYGTDTQYF.

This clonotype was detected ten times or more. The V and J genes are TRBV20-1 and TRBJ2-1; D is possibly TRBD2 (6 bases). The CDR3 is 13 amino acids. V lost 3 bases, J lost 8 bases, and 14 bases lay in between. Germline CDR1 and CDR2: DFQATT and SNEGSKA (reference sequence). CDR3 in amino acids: CSARSRERDEQFF. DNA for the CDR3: TGCAGTGCTAGGTCCCGGGAGAGGGATGAGCAGTTCTTC.

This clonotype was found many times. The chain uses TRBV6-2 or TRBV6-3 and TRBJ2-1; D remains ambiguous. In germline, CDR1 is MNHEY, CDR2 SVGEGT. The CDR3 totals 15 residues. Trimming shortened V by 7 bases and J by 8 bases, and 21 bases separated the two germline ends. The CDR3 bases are TGTGCCAGCACCGACCTGGGTCCAGCCGTCTATGAGCAGTTCTTC. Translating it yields CASTDLGPAVYEQFF.

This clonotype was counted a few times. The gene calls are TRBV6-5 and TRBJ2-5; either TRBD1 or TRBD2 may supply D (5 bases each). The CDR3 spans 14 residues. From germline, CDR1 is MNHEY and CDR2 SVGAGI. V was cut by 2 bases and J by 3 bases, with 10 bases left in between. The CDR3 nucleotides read TGTGCCAGCAGTTACGGGGGTTGGGAAGAGACCCAGTACTTC. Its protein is CASSYGGWEETQYF.

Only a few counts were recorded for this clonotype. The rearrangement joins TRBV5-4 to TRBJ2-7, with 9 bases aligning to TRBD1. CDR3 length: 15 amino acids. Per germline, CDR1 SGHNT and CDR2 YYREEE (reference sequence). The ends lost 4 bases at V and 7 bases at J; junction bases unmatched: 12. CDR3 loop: CASSLVGQGEREQYF. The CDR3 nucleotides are TGTGCCAGCAGCCTTGTGGGACAGGGAGAAAGGGAGCAGTACTTC.

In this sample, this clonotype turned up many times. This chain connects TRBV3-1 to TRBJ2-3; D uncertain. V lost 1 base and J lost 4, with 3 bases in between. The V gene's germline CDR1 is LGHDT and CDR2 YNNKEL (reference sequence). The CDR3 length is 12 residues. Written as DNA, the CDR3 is TGTGCCAGCAGCCAAGTTCCAGATACGCAGTATTTT. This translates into CASSQVPDTQYF.

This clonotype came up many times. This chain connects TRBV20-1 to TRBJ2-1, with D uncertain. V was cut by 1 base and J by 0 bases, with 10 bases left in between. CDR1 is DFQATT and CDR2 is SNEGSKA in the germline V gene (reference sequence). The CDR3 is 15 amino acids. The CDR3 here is CSARGGPSSYNEQFF. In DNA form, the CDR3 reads TGCAGTGCTAGAGGCGGTCCGAGCTCCTACAATGAGCAGTTCTTC.

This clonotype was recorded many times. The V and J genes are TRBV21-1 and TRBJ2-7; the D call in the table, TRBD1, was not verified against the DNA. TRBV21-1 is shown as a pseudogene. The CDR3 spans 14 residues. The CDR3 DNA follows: TGTGCCAGCAGCACGGGACAGGGAAGGCGCGAGCAGTACTTC. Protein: CASSTGQGRREQYF.

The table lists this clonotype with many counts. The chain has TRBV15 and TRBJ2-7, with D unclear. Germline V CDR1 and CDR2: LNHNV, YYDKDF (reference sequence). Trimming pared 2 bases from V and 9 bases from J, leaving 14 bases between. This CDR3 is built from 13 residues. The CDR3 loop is CATSRPPGRLQYF. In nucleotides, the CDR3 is TGTGCCACCAGCAGACCTCCAGGACGGCTGCAGTACTTC.

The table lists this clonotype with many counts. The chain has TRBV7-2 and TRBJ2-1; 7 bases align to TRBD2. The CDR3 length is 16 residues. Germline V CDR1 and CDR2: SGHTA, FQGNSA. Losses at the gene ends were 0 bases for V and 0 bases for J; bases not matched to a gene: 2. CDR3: CASSLAGTNSYNEQFF. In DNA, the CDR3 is TGTGCCAGCAGCTTAGCCGGGACTAACTCCTACAATGAGCAGTTCTTC.

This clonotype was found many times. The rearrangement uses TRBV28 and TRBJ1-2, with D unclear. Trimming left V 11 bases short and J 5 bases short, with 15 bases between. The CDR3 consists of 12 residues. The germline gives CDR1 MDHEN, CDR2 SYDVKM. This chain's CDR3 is CASRNPGYGYTF. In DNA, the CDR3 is TGTGCCTCCCGTAACCCGGGGTATGGCTACACCTTC.

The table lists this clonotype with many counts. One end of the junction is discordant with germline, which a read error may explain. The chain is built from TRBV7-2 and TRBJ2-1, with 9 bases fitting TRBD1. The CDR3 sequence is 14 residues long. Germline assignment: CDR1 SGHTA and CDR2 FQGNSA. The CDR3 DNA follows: TGTGCCAGCAGCTTAGACACCGGGACAGGGAGCTGGGTCTTC. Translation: CASSLDTGTGSWVF.

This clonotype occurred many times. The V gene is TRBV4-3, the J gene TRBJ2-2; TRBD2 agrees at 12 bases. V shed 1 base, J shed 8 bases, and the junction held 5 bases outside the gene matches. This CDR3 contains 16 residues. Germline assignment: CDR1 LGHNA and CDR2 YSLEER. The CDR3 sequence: CASSQGTSGVQGELFF. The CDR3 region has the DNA TGCGCCAGCAGCCAAGGGACTAGCGGGGTGCAAGGGGAGCTGTTTTTT.

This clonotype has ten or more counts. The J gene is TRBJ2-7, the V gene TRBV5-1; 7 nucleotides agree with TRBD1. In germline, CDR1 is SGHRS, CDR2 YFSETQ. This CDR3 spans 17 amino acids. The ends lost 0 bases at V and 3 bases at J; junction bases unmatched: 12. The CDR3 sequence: CASSLAARTGPNYEQYF. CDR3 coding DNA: TGCGCCAGCAGCTTGGCAGCGAGGACAGGTCCAAACTACGAGCAGTACTTC.

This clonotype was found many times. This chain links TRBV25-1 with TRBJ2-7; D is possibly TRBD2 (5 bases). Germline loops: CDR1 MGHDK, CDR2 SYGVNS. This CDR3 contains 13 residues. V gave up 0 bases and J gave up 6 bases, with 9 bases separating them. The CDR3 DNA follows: TGTGCCAGCAGTGAATATCCCCTAGCCGAGCAGTACTTC. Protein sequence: CASSEYPLAEQYF.